The entry that follows covers one T cell receptor (beta chain) sequence. Its antigen remains unidentified. The sample originates from a study of cytotoxic CD8 clonotypes in ibrutinib-treated CLL. Study-wide background: Among patients, roughly 25 responded partially and 2 completely; around 15 then stayed remitted and around twelve progressed after median about 68 months. Median treatment time before response sampling was approximately twelve months, range 6 to 36. There were, on average, roughly 260,000 productive templates and approximately 94,000 productive rearrangements per sample. Regarding the study as a whole: The study found clonality rose at ibrutinib response, then fell toward baseline at progression.

In germline, CDR1 is SNHLY, CDR2 FYNNEI. V lost 4 bases, J lost 2 bases, and 11 bases lay in between. The CDR3 covers 14 residues. TCRdb's table, derived via immunoSEQ multiplex PCR, lists solely in-frame clones and lacks some. Here the sample spans around 310,000 clones, 70% to 80% being singletons. The TCR originated in a human donor with chronic lymphocytic leukemia. The sample here was PBMCs, taken before ibrutinib treatment. V and J are TRBV2 and TRBJ1-1, with D perhaps matching TRBD1 (5 bases). The CDR3 bases are TGTGCCAGCAGTGGACAGATAATAAACACTGAAGCTTTCTTT. Its protein is CASSGQIINTEAFF.